These T cell receptor beta chains were read from a single sample in a study of OX40 agonist ivuxolimab in advanced cancers. The table came from immunoSEQ multiplex PCR; TCRdb's copy has only in-frame clones and leaves some out. The data show about 11,000 clones, 74% seen once. Sample: CD4+ or CD8+ T cells sorted from blood, taken in a trial of the OX40 agonist ivuxolimab. Receptor source: an adult with an advanced solid tumor such as melanoma, head and neck, liver or kidney cancer. Each CDR3 is given with its conserved first and last residue. The D gene is left open where the match is weak. Size is omitted from some rows. Given values are once, few, many or a class for expanded clones.

TRBV28,TRBD2,NA,TRBJ2-1,16,TGTGCCAGCAGCCGACTAGCGGGCAGCTCCTACAATGAGCAGTTCTTC,CASSRLAGSSYNEQFF
TRBV28,NA,NA,TRBJ2-7,16,TGTGCCAGCAGTACCCCCCTGGCAGGGAGGAACTACGAGCAGTACTTC,CASSTPLAGRNYEQYF
TRBV14,NA,NA,TRBJ2-7,15,TGTGCCAGCAGCCAAGATGGGAGCTTTTACTACGAGCAGTACTTC,CASSQDGSFYYEQYF
TRBV2,TRBD2,NA,TRBJ2-2,15,TGTGCCAGCAGGGAGCGGGAGGAAAACACCGGGGAGCTGTTTTTT,CASREREENTGELFF
TRBV6-4,TRBD1,NA,TRBJ1-2,16,TGTGCCAGCAGTTATTGGACAGGGGAGTCTAACTATGGCTACACCTTC,CASSYWTGESNYGYTF
TRBV6-4,NA,medium-sized,TRBJ1-1,13,TGTGCCAGCAGTCTGTCGCCGAACACTGAAGCTTTCTTT,CASSLSPNTEAFF
TRBV7-2,TRBD1,NA,TRBJ2-3,15,TGTGCCAGCAGCTCAACAGGGGCCTACACAGATACGCAGTATTTT,CASSSTGAYTDTQYF
TRBV29-1,NA,NA,TRBJ2-5,14,TGCAGCGTTGGTAGTGTCTACCTGCAAGAGACCCAGTACTTC,CSVGSVYLQETQYF
TRBV28,NA,NA,TRBJ2-1,13,TGTGCCAGCAACCCCGACGGCCACAATGAGCAGTTCTTC,CASNPDGHNEQFF
TRBV13,NA,NA,TRBJ1-1,15,TGTGCCAGCAGCTCAGTGGGGACTATGAACACTGAAGCTTTCTTT,CASSSVGTMNTEAFF
TRBV12-5,NA,NA,TRBJ1-1,14,TGTGCTAGTGGTCCCCGTCAGGAAAACGCTGAAGCTTTCTTT,CASGPRQENAEAFF
TRBV11-2,NA,NA,TRBJ2-7,14,TGTGCCAGCAGCTTCAGGCAGGGGCCCATGGAGCAGTACTTC,CASSFRQGPMEQYF
TRBV7-9,TRBD2,once,TRBJ2-1,15,TGTGCCAGCAATGGGCGGGAGGGCCCTATCTATGAGCAGTTCTTC,CASNGREGPIYEQFF
TRBV28,NA,few,TRBJ2-6,13,TGTGCCATTTACCACTCTGGGGCCAACGTCCTGACTTTC,CAIYHSGANVLTF
TRBV7-9,NA,NA,TRBJ2-7,14,TGTGCCAGCAGGCCAGGGACACAGACGTACGAGCAGTACTTC,CASRPGTQTYEQYF
TRBV29-1,NA,NA,TRBJ2-3,18,TGCAGCGTTGAGGGGGCTAGCGAGGTAGTAAGTTTTACAGATACGCAGTATTTT,CSVEGASEVVSFTDTQYF
TRBV6-6,TRBD1,few,TRBJ1-1,14,TGTGCCAGCAGCGAAGACAGGGGATGGACTGAAGCTTTCTTT,CASSEDRGWTEAFF
TRBV5-6,NA,NA,TRBJ1-1,14,TGTGCCAGCAGCTTAAAGACCTTGAACACTGAAGCTTTCTTT,CASSLKTLNTEAFF
TRBV27,TRBD1,NA,TRBJ2-5,16,TGTGCCAGCAGTTTATCGACCGGGACAGTTAAAGAGACCCAGTACTTC,CASSLSTGTVKETQYF
TRBV6-6,TRBD2,NA,TRBJ2-7,11,TGTGCCAGCAGCTCGGGAGGGAGACAGTACTTC,CASSSGGRQYF
TRBV4-1,NA,NA,TRBJ2-7,14,TGCGCCAGCAGCCAAGAACTTGATTTCTACGAGCAGTACTTC,CASSQELDFYEQYF
TRBV19,TRBD1,NA,TRBJ2-4,17,TGTGCCAGTAGTATGTATTCAGGGGGCTTCGCCAAAAACATTCAGTACTTC,CASSMYSGGFAKNIQYF
TRBV7-9,TRBD2,NA,TRBJ2-4,16,TGTGCCAGCAGCGGGACTAGCGGGTTAGCCAAAAACATTCAGTACTTC,CASSGTSGLAKNIQYF
TRBV5-1,NA,NA,TRBJ2-5,12,TGCGCCAGCAGCAAGCCCTCCGAGACCCAGTACTTC,CASSKPSETQYF
TRBV5-1,NA,NA,TRBJ2-3,14,TGCGCCAGCGGTTCCTACCAAAGCACAGATACGCAGTATTTT,CASGSYQSTDTQYF
TRBV19,NA,NA,TRBJ2-1,12,TGTGCCAGTAGTATTCAGGACAATGAGCAGTTCTTC,CASSIQDNEQFF
TRBV6-1,TRBD1,NA,TRBJ1-5,16,TGTGCCAGCAGTGACGGGACAGGGGGCCCTTATCAGCCCCAGCATTTT,CASSDGTGGPYQPQHF
TRBV10-1,NA,NA,TRBJ2-3,20,TGCGCCAGCAGGGACGAACCTTCTAGCGTCCCGCGTTGCAGCACAGATACGCAGTATTTT,CASRDEPSSVPRCSTDTQYF
TRBV19,NA,NA,TRBJ2-3,15,TGTGCCAGTAAGTCAGGGACTGGTAGCACAGATACGCAGTATTTT,CASKSGTGSTDTQYF
TRBV4-1,NA,once,TRBJ1-1,17,TGCGCCAGCAGCCAAGATTTTGGGGCAGGGCTGAACACTGAAGCTTTCTTT,CASSQDFGAGLNTEAFF
TRBV9,TRBD2,NA,TRBJ2-3,16,TGTGCCAGCAGCGACCCTAGCGGCTCTAGCACAGATACGCAGTATTTT,CASSDPSGSSTDTQYF
TRBV6-5,NA,NA,TRBJ2-1,14,TGTGCCAGCAGTTACTCAGTTCCCCTCAATGAGCAGTTCTTC,CASSYSVPLNEQFF
TRBV19,NA,NA,TRBJ2-1,15,TGTGCCAGTAGTATTGCGTTCGGGGTGGGGAATGAGCAGTTCTTC,CASSIAFGVGNEQFF
TRBV7-2,NA,NA,TRBJ2-7,13,TGTGCCAGCAGCTTAGGGGCCAATTACGAGCAGTACTTC,CASSLGANYEQYF
TRBV13,NA,NA,TRBJ1-1,11,TGTGCCAGCAGGCAGATCACTGAAGCTTTCTTT,CASRQITEAFF
TRBV7-6,TRBD2,NA,TRBJ2-7,15,TGTGCCAGCAGCAAGGGACTAGCGGGAGGAGACGAGCAGTACTTC,CASSKGLAGGDEQYF
TRBV6-4,NA,NA,TRBJ2-3,14,TGTGCCAGCAGTGACTCGCCAGGGCCAGATACGCAGTATTTT,CASSDSPGPDTQYF
TRBV7-3,NA,few,TRBJ2-3,15,TGTGCCAGCAGCTTATATGAGGGGGGCACAGATACGCAGTATTTT,CASSLYEGGTDTQYF
TRBV2,NA,NA,TRBJ1-4,15,TGTGCCAGCAGTGGCATCGCGCAGGGAGGGGAAAAACTGTTTTTT,CASSGIAQGGEKLFF
TRBV7-8,TRBD1,NA,TRBJ2-7,15,TGTGCCAGCAGCTTATACCAGGGGGTTTCCTACGAGCAGTACTTC,CASSLYQGVSYEQYF
TRBV13,NA,NA,TRBJ2-2,13,TGTGCCAGCAGCTTAGCGATCACCGGGGAGCTGTTTTTT,CASSLAITGELFF
TRBV27,NA,NA,TRBJ2-7,14,TGTGCCAGCAGTTGGTCCGGGACCCCCTACGAGCAGTACTTC,CASSWSGTPYEQYF
TRBV6-4,TRBD2,NA,TRBJ2-1,16,TGTGCCAGCAGTGACCCTAGCGGGGGGGGATCATCTGAGCAGTTCTTC,CASSDPSGGGSSEQFF
TRBV6-5,NA,NA,TRBJ1-5,14,TGTGCCAGCAGCCGAAACCAGAGAGATCAGCCCCAGCATTTT,CASSRNQRDQPQHF
TRBV4-3,TRBD2,NA,TRBJ2-7,17,TGCGCCAGCAGCCCAGGAGGTGGCGGGACTAGCTCCTACGAGCAGTACTTC,CASSPGGGGTSSYEQYF
TRBV5-6,NA,NA,TRBJ2-7,15,TGTGCCAGCAGCTTGGCCGGGGCAGGGCAATACGAGCAGTACTTC,CASSLAGAGQYEQYF
TRBV18,TRBD2,NA,TRBJ2-2,17,TGTGCCAGCTCACCAAGACCCAGCGGGAGGTCCACCGGGGAGCTGTTTTTT,CASSPRPSGRSTGELFF
TRBV29-1,NA,NA,TRBJ2-2,13,TGCAGCGTTGATATTCAAGGCACCGGGGAGCTGTTTTTT,CSVDIQGTGELFF
TRBV7-3,NA,NA,TRBJ2-2,14,TGTGCCAGCAGCCCGGGACTACAGGGCGGGGAGCTGTTTTTT,CASSPGLQGGELFF
TRBV27,NA,NA,TRBJ1-2,14,TGTGCCAGCAGTCTCCTCGGGGGGCTGGGGGGCTACACCTTC,CASSLLGGLGGYTF
TRBV6-5,NA,NA,TRBJ2-6,16,TGTGCCAGCAGTTACGCAGGGAGCTCTGGGGCCAACGTCCTGACTTTC,CASSYAGSSGANVLTF
TRBV4-2,NA,NA,TRBJ2-6,18,TGTGCCAGCAGCCAAGGGGGGCTCGTTGGGTCTGGGGCCAACGTCCTGACTTTC,CASSQGGLVGSGANVLTF
TRBV7-9,NA,NA,TRBJ1-1,11,TGTGCCAGCAGCTTATTCCCTGAAGCTTTCTTT,CASSLFPEAFF
TRBV29-1,NA,NA,TRBJ2-3,13,TGCAGCGTTGAACTAGCGAGCACAGATACGCAGTATTTT,CSVELASTDTQYF
TRBV6-5,TRBD1,NA,TRBJ1-1,16,TGTGCCAGCAGTTGGGGACCTGACAGGGGGCGGACTGAAGCTTTCTTT,CASSWGPDRGRTEAFF
TRBV7-8,NA,NA,TRBJ2-1,16,TGTGCCAGCAGCCCTCCCATCCCGATCAAGAACAATGAGCAGTTCTTC,CASSPPIPIKNNEQFF
TRBV7-8,TRBD1,NA,TRBJ2-3,15,TGTGCCAGCAGCTTAAACAGGGGTCCCACAGATACGCAGTATTTT,CASSLNRGPTDTQYF